What follows are 8 T cell receptor beta chains derived from one specimen sequenced in a study of blood T cell repertoires in COVID-19. The protocol was immunoSEQ multiplex PCR, while the TCRdb copy is restricted to in-frame clones and leaves out a portion. The data contain about 110,000 clones, roughly 82% of them singletons. The sample consisted of peripheral blood. The receptors here all came from a woman aged 40-49 years with acute or convalescent COVID-19.

The chain couples TRBV7-2 to TRBJ2-5; D is uncertain. Between the trimmed V and J ends, which lost 5 bases and 4 bases, there was a span of 14 bases. CDR1 and CDR2 from the germline V gene are SGHTA and FQGNSA. This CDR3 comprises 14 residues. CDR3 sequence (DNA): TGTGCCAGCAGCCGGTCAGGTGTGTTAGAGACCCAGTACTTC. The encoded protein is CASSRSGVLETQYF.

The chain has TRBV28 and TRBJ2-7, with D perhaps TRBD2 (6 bases). With 5 bases removed from V and 4 bases from J, the gap between germline ends came to 15 bases. This CDR3 contains 14 residues. Per the germline V gene, CDR1 is MDHEN and CDR2 is SYDVKM. The CDR3 protein is CASSQPRETYEQYF. For the CDR3, the DNA is TGTGCCAGCAGTCAACCCCGGGAGACATACGAGCAGTACTTC.

This chain connects TRBV19 to TRBJ1-5; 8 nucleotides line up with TRBD1. This CDR3 has 15 residues. V lost 3 bases and J lost 4; bases outside the gene matches: 5. CDR1 is LNHDA, CDR2 SQIVND, per germline (reference sequence). This chain's CDR3 is CASSIEGQVNQPQHF. The CDR3, as DNA: TGTGCCAGTAGTATCGAGGGACAGGTGAATCAGCCCCAGCATTTT. Full variable domain (outside the CDR3, taken from reference TRBV19 and TRBJ1-5): DGGITQSPKYLFRKEGQNVTLSCEQNLNHDAMYWYRQDPGQGLRLIYYSQIVNDFQKGDIAEGYSVSREKKESFPLTVTSAQKNPTAFYLCASSIEGQVNQPQHFGDGTRLSIL.

This clone was seen more than once but under ten times. V is TRBV9 and J is TRBJ1-3; D remains unclear. The V gene's germline CDR1 is SGDLS and CDR2 YYNGEE. The CDR3 has 12 amino acids. V was cut by 5 bases and J by 1 base, with 4 bases left in between. CDR3 nucleotides: TGTGCCAGCAGTCCTTCTGGAAACACCATATATTTT. Translated, it gives CASSPSGNTIYF.

V is TRBV7-9 and J is TRBJ1-2; D is perhaps TRBD1 (5 bases). Germline loops: CDR1 SEHNR, CDR2 FQNEAQ (reference sequence). The CDR3 consists of 14 residues. V lost 4 bases and J 7 bases, leaving 16 bases between the germline ends. CDR3 loop: CASSYGGAGLGYTF. The CDR3 bases are TGTGCCAGCAGCTACGGAGGCGCGGGGCTTGGCTACACCTTC.

The chain links TRBV30 to TRBJ1-2, with D possibly matching TRBD1 (6 bases). The CDR3 runs 15 residues. V was trimmed by 0 bases and J by 2 bases, leaving 13 bases between them. Germline V gives CDR1 GTSNPN, CDR2 SVGIG (reference sequence). CDR3 amino acids: CAWSVRGGGNYGYTF. CDR3 DNA: TGTGCCTGGAGTGTACGTGGGGGGGGCAACTATGGCTACACCTTC.

CDR3 nucleotide sequence: TGTGCCAGCAGCCAAGGGGGGAGGTCTGGCTACACCTTC. This gives the protein CASSQGGRSGYTF. The chain recombines TRBV3-1 (or the pseudogene TRBV3-2) with TRBJ1-2; TRBD1 might be the D (5 bases). V shed 1 base and J shed 7 bases, with 10 bases lying between them. Germline V CDR1 and CDR2: LGHDT, YNNKEL (reference sequence). The CDR3 is 13 residues long.

The chain combines TRBV12-3 or TRBV12-4 with TRBJ2-1, with D perhaps matching TRBD1 (6 bases). The ends were cut back, 6 bases at V and 7 bases at J, with 10 bases in the middle. The CDR3 covers 12 residues. The CDR3 DNA follows: TGTGCCAGCAGCATCGACAGGAATGAGCAGTTCTTC. This gives the protein CASSIDRNEQFF.